The clone carrying this T cell receptor (beta chain) was found once. This entry is derived from a study of blood T cell repertoires in COVID-19. Trimming cost V 2 bases and J 3 bases, with 9 bases left between them. Germline V CDR1 and CDR2: KGHDR, SFDVKD. The CDR3 is 14 residues long. In the source study's methods: Estimation of nucleated cell counts relied on the amplification of reference gene primers. Clones were read by immunoSEQ multiplex PCR, and TCRdb kept only the in-frame ones, dropping some. V, J and clone size reflect that table, while D and trimming were determined from the DNA. This sample has 250,000 to 400,000 clones; approximately 90% occur once, and the top ten carry 1.5% to 2%.

The TCR originated in a woman aged 25 to 39 with COVID-19, enrolled during active disease. The sample comprised peripheral blood. The V call is TRBV24-1, the J call TRBJ2-5; possible D gene TRBD1, 6 bases. The CDR3 here is CATSDWTAKETQYF. In DNA, the CDR3 is TGTGCCACCAGTGATTGGACAGCTAAAGAGACCCAGTACTTC.